This T cell receptor beta chain came from a study of beta chain features in type 1 diabetes. Study-wide points: Among all four CD4+ subsets, Type 1 diabetes patients had TCRB CDR3s that were moderately but significantly shorter. With patients and controls alike, PCR might favor shorter templates to an equal degree.

The entirety of the isolated RNA underwent reverse transcription, so expressed TCRB transcripts were sequenced. Assay: immunoSEQ multiplex PCR; the TCRdb copy retains only in-frame clones and omits some. Among about 370,000 clones listed, 9.6% were seen once. Looked up from germline, CDR1 is MNHEY and CDR2 is SVGAGI. CDR3 length: 13 residues. Trimming took off 5 bases at V and 4 bases at J, with 10 bases between the two ends. As regards this clone: The antigen is undetermined.

Specimen: central memory CD4+ T cells from blood. The origin of this receptor is a young man with type 1 diabetes. The V and J genes are TRBV6-5 and TRBJ2-3; D is unresolved. Here the CDR3 DNA reads TGTGCCAGCAGTGATTACCCCCCAGATACGCAGTATTTT. It is translated as CASSDYPPDTQYF.